The entry below describes one TCR beta chain. Its antigen is currently not known. Base qualities are not provided; no much larger clone lies one nucleotide away. The sample belongs to a study of blood T cell repertoires in COVID-19 (dated by TCRdb to the early 2020s). In terms of the full investigation: Samples from collaborators originated in the United States, Italy and Spain and spanned both the acute and convalescent phases of COVID-19. The material from the prospective study consisted of cDNA or gDNA derived from T cells, B-cell-depleted T cells, or PBMCs. Samples were obtained from the ongoing ImmuneRACE study (first 160 participants) and from over 1,000 subjects provided by 6 global collaborators. A de-identified subject ID, COVID-19 status, age in years and sex were almost always included in the sample metadata. Where HLA class I and class II types were available, the types were taken from metadata supplied by the sample provider, not from assay-based typing. The repertoires were released in a freely available public database intended as a resource for research on the immune response to SARS-CoV-2. The dataset comprised deeply sampled blood TCRbeta repertoires from subjects exposed to, actively infected with, or recovered from COVID-19. Study-wide findings and limitations: The quantity of clinical and demographic metadata differed by source and by participant and was supplied without curation.

TCRbeta CDR3 regions were amplified from genomic DNA using the immunoSEQ Assay, a bias-controlled multiplex PCR. Per the original workflow: The number of nucleated cells in each sample was estimated from the amplification of reference gene primers within the assay. To quantify the absolute abundance of each unique TCRbeta CDR3 rearrangement, sequence reads were collapsed and filtered. For each sample, productive Simpson clonality was calculated as the square root of Simpson's diversity index across productive rearrangements. This immuneACCESS table, as held by TCRdb, lists in-frame sequences with V and J called but not all clones. Of the missing ones, under half trace to an unresolved V gene in checked studies; the others have no known cause. V, J and clone size were drawn from that table, and D and trimming were deduced from the DNA. The sample records more than 300,000 clones, almost 90% of which are singletons. The ten largest make up around 0.97% of the sample.

One collaborating source in Seattle enrolled patients during active infection and followed them longitudinally through the course of disease. Whole blood was collected in K2EDTA tubes by collaborating institutions according to the institutions' own protocols. For TCRbeta analysis, collaborator samples were shipped as frozen whole blood, as isolated PBMCs, or as DNA extracted from either sample type. Reading from cysteine to phenylalanine, the CDR3 counts 15 amino acids. Only the CDR3 DNA is retained, 45 bases long and in frame from the first base. Germline trimming: 6 bases from V, 6 bases from J; junction bases outside gene matches: 11. Per the germline V gene, SGHRS is the CDR1 and YFSETQ is the CDR2.

The sequence was collected from a middle-aged woman with COVID-19, enrolled during active disease. The chain uses TRBV5-1 and TRBJ2-2; TRBD1 fits 7 bases in the junction. The material sequenced was peripheral blood. The sequenced DNA: TGCGCCAGCACCAGGGGTGACAGGGTAGCCGGGGAGCTGTTTTTT. The resulting protein is CASTRGDRVAGELFF.